Listed here are 20 T cell receptor beta chains from one sample, sequenced in a study of shared clonotypes between healthy human individuals. Produced via immunoSEQ multiplex PCR; TCRdb's table is partial and in-frame only. The data hold about 1.1 million clones, with around 82% observed a single time. Sequenced sample: memory CD4+ T cells from PBMCs. Subset of the sample: CD45RA-negative fraction. These receptors were collected from a man aged 18 to 29 in good health. Some clones in this sample may be carry-over from other donors' samples.

DNA for the CDR3: TGTGCCAGCAGTTTATCGGGGACTAGCGTCCACAATGAGCAGTTCTTC. Amino acids: CASSLSGTSVHNEQFF. The chain couples TRBV28 to TRBJ2-1; 10 bases match TRBD2. Germline trimming cut 1 base from V and 5 bases from J; bases unmatched to any gene: 5. This CDR3 has 16 residues. CDR1 and CDR2 (germline): MDHEN, SYDVKM.

The sample holds a few counts of this clone. V and J are TRBV19 and TRBJ1-1; D gene uncertain. Per germline, CDR1 LNHDA and CDR2 SQIVND (reference sequence). The CDR3 loop spans 15 amino acids. V dropped 0 bases and J dropped 0 bases, with 8 bases sitting between them. CDR3 in amino acids: CASSIDHAVNTEAFF. CDR3 coding DNA: TGTGCCAGTAGTATAGATCACGCAGTGAACACTGAAGCTTTCTTT.

The chain combines TRBV6-6 with TRBJ2-5; 8 nucleotides agree with TRBD2. The V and J ends lost 0 bases and 7 bases, in that order; junction bases with no gene match: 7. Germline loops: CDR1 MNHNY, CDR2 SVGAGI (reference sequence). The CDR3 has 15 amino acids. The CDR3 sequence: CASSYSSGGGGTQYF. Here the CDR3 DNA reads TGTGCCAGCAGTTACTCGAGCGGGGGAGGGGGGACCCAGTACTTC.

This chain's CDR3 is CASFSYNEQFF. DNA of the CDR3: TGTGCCAGCTTCTCCTACAATGAGCAGTTCTTC. The rearrangement uses TRBV28 and TRBJ2-1; D call uncertain. In germline, CDR1 is MDHEN, CDR2 SYDVKM. V lost 8 bases and J 0 bases, leaving 2 bases between the germline ends. The CDR3 consists of 11 residues.

The gene calls are TRBV27 and TRBJ2-2, with 11 bases fitting TRBD2. This CDR3 comprises 20 residues. CDR1 MNHEY and CDR2 SMNVEV come from the germline V gene (reference sequence). V dropped 5 bases and J dropped 1; count of bases not matched to a gene: 15. The CDR3 bases are TGTGCCAGCAGTCCCCAATTTGTAGCGGGAGGGCACCGGAACACCGGGGAGCTGTTTTTT. It encodes CASSPQFVAGGHRNTGELFF.

CDR3 protein: CASSPISGTPNNEQFF. CDR3 bases: TGTGCCAGCAGCCCTATTAGCGGGACTCCAAACAATGAGCAGTTCTTC. The chain couples TRBV7-9 to TRBJ2-1; 8 positions match TRBD2. The CDR3 consists of 16 residues. Germline V lookup: CDR1 SEHNR, CDR2 FQNEAQ (reference sequence). J lost 5 bases, V lost 5 bases, and 11 bases had no gene match.

Only a few counts were recorded for this clone. The J gene is TRBJ1-1, the V gene TRBV11-2; 12 bases match TRBD1. The V gene end was trimmed by 5 bases and the J gene end by 6 bases; junction bases not matched to a gene: 16. This CDR3 is built from 18 residues. CDR1 and CDR2 from the germline V gene are SGHAT and FQNNGV. The CDR3 nucleotides read TGTGCCAGCAGCAACCGGGACAGGGGGCTGTATTCTGTTGCTGAAGCTTTCTTT. This encodes CASSNRDRGLYSVAEAFF.

V usage is TRBV18 and J usage is TRBJ2-7; a possible D gene is TRBD1 (5 bases). With 3 bases removed from V and 0 bases from J, the gap between germline ends came to 18 bases. CDR1 and CDR2 (germline): KGHSH, LQKENI. CDR3 size: 17 residues. The CDR3 protein is CASSPKRDSYSSYEQYF. DNA for the CDR3: TGTGCCAGCTCACCCAAAAGAGACAGTTACAGCTCCTACGAGCAGTACTTC.

This chain uses TRBV7-8 with TRBJ1-5; TRBD1 is a possible D gene (5 bases). Germline-derived CDR1 and CDR2 are SGHVS and FQNEAQ. Between the trimmed V and J ends, which lost 5 bases and 6 bases, there was a span of 14 bases. CDR3 length: 14 amino acids. CDR3 sequence (DNA): TGTGCCAGCAGCCTACCGGGACCGGGTCAGCCCCAGCATTTT. Residues: CASSLPGPGQPQHF.

This clone has at least ten counts. This chain connects TRBV10-1 to TRBJ2-5; 9 positions agree with TRBD2. This CDR3 comprises 16 residues. V lost 6 bases and J lost 1; bases outside the gene matches: 9. The germline V gene has CDR1 WNHNN and CDR2 SYGVQD (reference sequence). CDR3 sequence (DNA): TGCGCCAGCAGCTTTAGCACTAGCGGGCCCCAAGAGACCCAGTACTTC. This encodes CASSFSTSGPQETQYF.

The rearrangement links TRBV28 to TRBJ1-1, with D unclear. Trimming left V 3 bases short and J 1 base short, with 9 bases between. This CDR3 contains 14 residues. CDR1 and CDR2 (germline): MDHEN, SYDVKM. The CDR3 nucleotides read TGTGCCAGCAGTTTTGAGGGCACGAACACTGAAGCTTTCTTT. It yields the protein CASSFEGTNTEAFF.

A few counts support this clone. The V gene is TRBV28, the J gene TRBJ1-2; maybe TRBD1 (6 bases). V was cut by 8 bases and J by 7 bases, with 20 bases left in between. Per germline, CDR1 MDHEN and CDR2 SYDVKM. The CDR3 has 14 amino acids. The DNA for the CDR3 is TGTGCCAGCGGGTCACAGGGAGAAGGGGGTGGCTACACCTTC. Translated, it gives CASGSQGEGGGYTF.

This clone has only one observation. The chain joins TRBV9 to TRBJ2-7, with D perhaps matching TRBD2 (7 bases). Looked up from germline, CDR1 is SGDLS and CDR2 is YYNGEE. CDR3 size: 14 residues. V dropped 7 bases and J dropped 5 bases, with 19 bases sitting between them. Written as DNA, the CDR3 is TGTGCCAGCGGGCGGGGGCAAGGTCGCGACGAGCAGTACTTC. This sequence encodes CASGRGQGRDEQYF.

The genes are TRBV5-1 and TRBJ2-5; TRBD1 is a possible D gene (5 bases). V was shortened by 3 bases and J by 5 bases, with 8 bases between the two germline ends. CDR3 length equals 12 residues. In germline, CDR1 is SGHRS, CDR2 YFSETQ. The CDR3 DNA reads as TGCGCCAGCAGCTCGTACAGGGAGACCCAGTACTTC. Encoded protein: CASSSYRETQYF.

The rearrangement uses TRBV9 and TRBJ2-7, with a possible D match to TRBD1 (6 bases). Germline V gene lookup returns CDR1 SGDLS and CDR2 YYNGEE. The CDR3 is 15 residues long. The germline V and J ends were trimmed by 0 bases and 3 bases, with 13 bases remaining between them. The CDR3 DNA is TGTGCCAGCAGCGTAGGAGGGGGAACAGTCTACGAGCAGTACTTC. This codes for CASSVGGGTVYEQYF.

V is TRBV10-3 and J is TRBJ1-2; no definite D call. CDR1 is ENHRY, CDR2 SYGVKD, per germline. Trimming removed 8 bases at V and 0 bases at J, with 13 bases between. CDR3 size: 14 residues. The CDR3 is CAISYSTSNYGYTF. CDR3 nucleotides: TGTGCCATCTCTTACAGTACTTCTAACTATGGCTACACCTTC.

CDR3 DNA: TGTGCCAGCAGCACGGGACCGGGCGCCTACAATGAGCAGTTCTTC. Encoded protein: CASSTGPGAYNEQFF. J is TRBJ2-1 and V is TRBV7-7; possibly TRBD1 or TRBD2 for D (5 bases each). Germline V gene data show CDR1 as SSHAT and CDR2 as FNYEAQ (reference sequence). CDR3 length equals 15 residues. Trimming shortened V by 5 bases and J by 2 bases, and 13 bases separated the two germline ends. Together with reference TRBV7-7 and TRBJ2-1, the CDR3 gives the full variable domain: GAGVSQSPRYKVTKRGQDVTLRCDPISSHATLYWYQQALGQGPEFLTYFNYEAQPDKSGLPSDRFSAERPEGSISTLTIQRTEQRDSAMYRCASSTGPGAYNEQFFGPGTRLTVL.

The chain joins TRBV6-1 to TRBJ2-2; the D is unclear. Germline CDR1 reads MNHNS; CDR2 reads SASEGT. The V gene lost 5 bases and the J gene lost 0 bases, with 7 bases spanning the gap. The CDR3 consists of 14 residues. CDR3 sequence reads: CASSRAPNTGELFF. The CDR3 DNA is TGTGCCAGCAGTAGGGCCCCGAACACCGGGGAGCTGTTTTTT.

The CDR3 region is CASSPPVSGPSSYEQYF. DNA for the CDR3: TGTGCCAGCTCACCGCCAGTCTCTGGGCCGAGCTCCTACGAGCAGTACTTC. V and J are TRBV18 and TRBJ2-7; D ambiguous. Germline loops: CDR1 KGHSH, CDR2 LQKENI. Between the trimmed V and J ends, which lost 3 bases and 0 bases, there was a span of 18 bases. This CDR3 is built from 17 residues. Drawing the rest from reference TRBV18 and TRBJ2-7, the complete variable domain is NAGVMQNPRHLVRRRGQEARLRCSPMKGHSHVYWYRQLPEEGLKFMVYLQKENIIDESGMPKERFSAEFPKEGPSILRIQQVVRGDSAAYFCASSPPVSGPSSYEQYFGPGTRLTVT.

The V gene is TRBV5-1, the J gene TRBJ1-2, with 7 bases lining up with TRBD1. The length of the CDR3 is 13 residues. Germline CDR1 reads SGHRS; CDR2 reads YFSETQ. The trim removed 4 bases at V and 7 bases at J, leaving 7 bases unmatched. This chain's CDR3 is CASSPDRVGGYTF. In DNA form, the CDR3 reads TGCGCCAGCAGCCCAGACAGGGTTGGTGGCTACACCTTC. The whole variable domain, filled in from reference TRBV5-1 and TRBJ1-2, reads KAGVTQTPRYLIKTRGQQVTLSCSPISGHRSVSWYQQTPGQGLQFLFEYFSETQRNKGNFPGRFSGRQFSNSRSEMNVSTLELGDSALYLCASSPDRVGGYTFGSGTRLTVV.